This T cell receptor beta chain originates from a study of beta chain features in type 1 diabetes. Study conclusions and caveats: Type 1 diabetes patients had TCRB CDR3s that were shorter (moderately but significantly so) in all four CD4+ subsets.

The germline V and J ends were trimmed by 5 bases and 4 bases, with 6 bases remaining between them. Germline-derived CDR1 and CDR2 are LNHDA and SQIVND (reference sequence). The CDR3 is 12 residues long. The sequenced template was cDNA made from the entire isolated RNA. Deep immunoSEQ sequencing covered naive, central memory and regulatory T cell samples. The data were produced by immunoSEQ multiplex PCR, yet TCRdb's version contains in-frame clones alone and is incomplete. This table holds about 290,000 clones, roughly 8% found once. As regards this clone: Its antigen is unknown.

Isolation of CD4+ naive, central memory, regulatory and stem cell-like memory cells was achieved by sorting via CD45RO/CCR7/CD25/CD127/CD95/CD27. Source material: central memory CD4+ T cells from blood. This chain joins TRBV19 and TRBJ1-5, with unresolved D. The TCR comes from a woman under 30 in good health. CDR3 in amino acids: CASSSWNQPQHF. For the CDR3, the DNA is TGTGCCAGTAGTTCTTGGAATCAGCCCCAGCATTTT. Full variable domain (outside the CDR3, taken from reference TRBV19 and TRBJ1-5): DGGITQSPKYLFRKEGQNVTLSCEQNLNHDAMYWYRQDPGQGLRLIYYSQIVNDFQKGDIAEGYSVSREKKESFPLTVTSAQKNPTAFYLCASSSWNQPQHFGDGTRLSIL.